This passage covers 28 T cell receptor beta chains from one sample sequenced in a study of identical twins. TCRdb re-called the 5' RACE reads through MiXCR, storing one row per CDR3 protein. The table lists some 730,000 distinct CDR3 sequences, 15% to 20% of them singletons. The sample was also linked to a second study, of T cells expressing NK-cell markers.

Sample: PBMCs. Every receptor here comes from a woman under 30 in good health.

The V call is TRBV4-3, the J call TRBJ2-7, with 8 bases identical to TRBD2. After removal of 3 bases from V and 6 bases from J, the junction contained 7 bases not matched to a gene. This CDR3 region has 14 residues. Germline V CDR1 and CDR2: LGHNA, YSLEER. The CDR3 spells CASSHSSGSPEQYF. CDR3 DNA sequence: TGCGCCAGCAGCCATTCGAGCGGGAGTCCCGAGCAGTACTTC.

This chain links TRBV7-6 with TRBJ2-1; the match to TRBD1 covers 7 bases. CDR3 length: 17 residues. Per the germline V gene, CDR1 is SGHVS and CDR2 is FNYEAQ. J gave up 2 bases and V 5 bases, and 12 bases lay outside the gene matches. CDR3 DNA: TGTGCCAGCAGCCCACGGACAGGAACCTTTACCTACAATGAGCAGTTCTTC. As protein: CASSPRTGTFTYNEQFF.

The rearrangement uses TRBV10-3 and TRBJ2-7, with TRBD1 as a possible D gene (6 bases). The V end was cut by 10 bases, the J end by 7 bases, with 17 bases between. The CDR3 has 12 amino acids. Germline V gene lookup returns CDR1 ENHRY and CDR2 SYGVKD. The CDR3 loop is CATEGRGDEQYF. The CDR3 bases are TGTGCCACTGAGGGCAGGGGAGATGAGCAGTACTTC.

The chain has TRBV4-2 and TRBJ2-3; possible D gene TRBD2, 5 bases. The CDR3 consists of 13 residues. The germline CDR1 and CDR2 sequences are LGHNA and YNFKEQ. Trimming took 1 base from V and 4 from J, leaving 6 bases between them. CDR3 residues: CASSQAAADTQYF. The DNA of the CDR3 is TGTGCCAGCAGCCAAGCAGCGGCAGATACGCAGTATTTT.

The table lists this clonotype with many counts. V gene TRBV12-3 or TRBV12-4 combines with J gene TRBJ2-6; D not resolved. V was trimmed by 5 bases and J by 1 base, leaving 3 bases between them. The CDR3 runs to 13 residues. CDR3 sequence reads: CASSPSGANVLTF. The CDR3, as DNA: TGTGCCAGCAGTCCGTCTGGGGCCAACGTCCTGACTTTC.

This clonotype was picked up a small number of times. The chain combines TRBV20-1 with TRBJ2-7; 11 positions agree with TRBD1. Germline CDR1 reads DFQATT; CDR2 reads SNEGSKA (reference sequence). The CDR3 is 14 residues long. Trimming took 5 bases from V and 3 from J; bases not matched to a gene: 6. CDR3: CSALRTGGNYEQYF. The CDR3 region has the DNA TGCAGTGCTCTCAGGACAGGGGGCAACTACGAGCAGTACTTC.

The rearrangement joins TRBV12-3 or TRBV12-4 to TRBJ2-3; D unclear. The CDR3 extends over 14 amino acids. V was cut by 5 bases and J by 4 bases, with 13 bases left in between. The CDR3: CASSTDQQADTQYF. CDR3 in DNA: TGTGCCAGCAGTACGGACCAGCAGGCAGATACGCAGTATTTT.

The V gene is TRBV7-6, the J gene TRBJ2-3; 7 nucleotides agree with TRBD2. V shed 1 base, J shed 1 base, and the junction held 5 bases outside the gene matches. Germline CDR1 is SGHVS and CDR2 is FNYEAQ. The CDR3 covers 16 residues. The CDR3: CASSLVAGVGTDTQYF. CDR3 bases: TGTGCCAGCAGCTTAGTGGCGGGAGTGGGCACAGATACGCAGTATTTT.

The rearrangement uses TRBV5-1 and TRBJ2-7, with TRBD2 matching 10 bases. V trimming: 2 bases; J trimming: 2 bases; junction bases outside the gene matches: 10. The CDR3 is 17 amino acids. CDR1 and CDR2 (germline): SGHRS, YFSETQ. The CDR3 sequence: CASSFGVVAGGTYEQYF. CDR3 sequence (DNA): TGCGCCAGCAGCTTCGGCGTTGTAGCGGGAGGCACCTACGAGCAGTACTTC. Using reference TRBV5-1 and TRBJ2-7 for the parts outside the CDR3, the full variable domain is KAGVTQTPRYLIKTRGQQVTLSCSPISGHRSVSWYQQTPGQGLQFLFEYFSETQRNKGNFPGRFSGRQFSNSRSEMNVSTLELGDSALYLCASSFGVVAGGTYEQYFGPGTRLTVT.

This clonotype turned up a few times. CDR3 protein: CASSFGHDEQYF. The CDR3, as DNA: TGTGCCAGCAGTTTCGGGCACGACGAGCAGTACTTC. The V call is TRBV12-3 or TRBV12-4, the J call TRBJ2-7; D is uncertain. The CDR3 has 12 amino acids. Trimming took off 3 bases at V and 5 bases at J, with 8 bases between the two ends.

The chain employs TRBV20-1 and TRBJ1-1; TRBD1 might be the D (5 bases). This CDR3 region has 12 residues. The ends were cut back, 3 bases at V and 7 bases at J, with 12 bases in the middle. CDR1 and CDR2 from the germline V gene are DFQATT and SNEGSKA (reference sequence). The chain's CDR3 is CSARLDTYEAFF. The DNA for the CDR3 is TGCAGTGCTAGGCTGGACACATATGAAGCTTTCTTT.

This chain uses TRBV12-3 or TRBV12-4 with TRBJ2-7; the match to TRBD2 covers 8 bases. The CDR3 runs 16 residues. The J segment lost 0 bases and the V segment lost 5 bases, leaving 9 bases of the junction unmatched. The CDR3 here is CASSTWLAGSSYEQYF. The CDR3 DNA is TGTGCCAGCAGTACCTGGCTAGCGGGCTCCTCCTACGAGCAGTACTTC.

CDR3 nucleotides: TGTGCCAGTAGTAATGCAGGGGGCGAGGACGGCTACACCTTC. Protein product: CASSNAGGEDGYTF. The V and J genes are TRBV19 and TRBJ1-2; 8 bases are a match to TRBD1. V shed 4 bases, J shed 8 bases, and the junction held 9 bases outside the gene matches. The length of the CDR3 is 14 residues. Germline loops: CDR1 LNHDA, CDR2 SQIVND (reference sequence). Looking up the rest from reference TRBV19 and TRBJ1-2 gives the full variable domain: DGGITQSPKYLFRKEGQNVTLSCEQNLNHDAMYWYRQDPGQGLRLIYYSQIVNDFQKGDIAEGYSVSREKKESFPLTVTSAQKNPTAFYLCASSNAGGEDGYTFGSGTRLTVV.

The chain is built from TRBV6-1 and TRBJ1-6; weak D call: TRBD1 (5 bases). V dropped 6 bases and J dropped 4 bases, with 10 bases sitting between them. The CDR3 covers 14 residues. The germline CDR1 and CDR2 sequences are MNHNS and SASEGT. The CDR3 sequence is CASRPGLYNSPLHF. For the CDR3, the DNA is TGTGCCAGCAGACCGGGACTGTATAATTCACCCCTCCACTTT.

This clonotype has a handful of counts. This sequence joins TRBV20-1 and TRBJ2-5; no clear D gene. This CDR3 has 12 amino acids. Trimming removed 4 bases at V and 5 bases at J, with 11 bases between. The V gene's germline CDR1 is DFQATT and CDR2 SNEGSKA (reference sequence). CDR3 region: CSATTPGETQYF. The CDR3 DNA is TGCAGTGCTACGACCCCTGGGGAGACCCAGTACTTC.

This clonotype was observed a few times. This chain links TRBV12-3 or TRBV12-4 with TRBJ1-2; tentatively, D is TRBD1 (6 bases). V was pared by 3 bases and J by 5 bases, with 13 bases between. The CDR3 sequence is 14 residues long. CDR3 nucleotide sequence: TGTGCCAGCAGTTTGGGGGCAGGCGTGTATGGCTACACCTTC. Residues: CASSLGAGVYGYTF.

This clonotype was counted many times. The chain links TRBV6-4 to TRBJ2-2; 10 positions agree with TRBD2. The CDR3 is 19 residues long. The germline gives CDR1 MRHNA, CDR2 SNTAGT. V shed 6 bases, J shed 3 bases, and the junction held 16 bases outside the gene matches. For the CDR3, the DNA is TGTGCCAGCAGCCACCCGAGGATTAGGACTAGCGGAGACACCGGGGAGCTGTTTTTT. Translation: CASSHPRIRTSGDTGELFF.

The V gene is TRBV7-6, the J gene TRBJ2-6; either TRBD1 or TRBD2 may fit D (5 bases each). The CDR3 length is 14 residues. The ends were cut back, 6 bases at V and 6 bases at J, with 12 bases in the middle. The germline gives CDR1 SGHVS, CDR2 FNYEAQ. CDR3 sequence: CASRVGPSANVLTF. The CDR3 DNA sequence: TGTGCCAGCAGGGTGGGACCGTCGGCCAACGTCCTGACTTTC.

The chain has TRBV7-6 and TRBJ1-1; D not resolved. V shed 0 bases and J shed 3 bases, with 8 bases lying between them. This CDR3 is 14 amino acids long. Germline assignment: CDR1 SGHVS and CDR2 FNYEAQ. The chain's CDR3 is CASSLAGPHTEAFF. The CDR3 coding sequence is TGTGCCAGCAGCTTAGCGGGCCCCCACACTGAAGCTTTCTTT.

This clonotype was counted a few times. The V gene is TRBV10-3, the J gene TRBJ2-7; 12 nucleotides agree with TRBD2. Looked up from germline, CDR1 is ENHRY and CDR2 is SYGVKD. V lost 6 bases to trimming and J lost 0 bases; unmatched junction nucleotides: 3. The CDR3 has 15 residues. As DNA, the CDR3 is TGTGCCATCAGCGGACTAGCGGGAAACTCCTACGAGCAGTACTTC. Residues: CAISGLAGNSYEQYF.

The gene calls are TRBV10-3 and TRBJ2-7, with 9 bases lining up with TRBD2. V dropped 7 bases and J dropped 2; count of bases not matched to a gene: 9. This CDR3 is 15 amino acids long. CDR1 and CDR2 (germline): ENHRY, SYGVKD. CDR3 region: CAITFGAGGTYEQYF. The CDR3 DNA reads as TGTGCCATCACTTTTGGAGCGGGAGGAACCTACGAGCAGTACTTC.

About this clonotype itself: At one end the junction does not follow the germline gene, possibly because of a read error. The chain uses TRBV4-1 and TRBJ2-1; 7 bases are shared with TRBD1. Germline-derived CDR1 and CDR2 are MGHRA and YSYEKL. The length of the CDR3 is 15 residues. As DNA, the CDR3 is TGCGCCAGCAGCCTGGGACAGAGCTCCTACAGTGAGCAGTTCTTC. It yields the protein CASSLGQSSYSEQFF.

This clonotype was seen ten or more times. V gene TRBV7-9 combines with J gene TRBJ2-1, with 12 bases lining up with TRBD2. Germline values: CDR1 SEHNR, CDR2 FQNEAQ (reference sequence). This CDR3 spans 15 amino acids. The V gene end was trimmed by 2 bases and the J gene end by 9 bases; junction bases not matched to a gene: 5. The CDR3 sequence: CASSLIWTSGAEQFF. CDR3 DNA sequence: TGTGCCAGCAGCTTAATTTGGACTAGCGGGGCTGAGCAGTTCTTC.

The chain links TRBV3-1 to TRBJ1-1, with 7 positions matching TRBD1. This CDR3 spans 16 amino acids. Trimming cost V 3 bases and J 4 bases; bases outside gene matches: 11. Germline V gene lookup returns CDR1 LGHDT and CDR2 YNNKEL (reference sequence). Here the CDR3 reads CASSHTLQGMGTEAFF. CDR3 sequence (DNA): TGTGCCAGCAGCCATACACTACAGGGGATGGGCACTGAAGCTTTCTTT. The full variable domain, in which reference TRBV3-1 and TRBJ1-1 provide the parts outside the CDR3, is DTAVSQTPKYLVTQMGNDKSIKCEQNLGHDTMYWYKQDSKKFLKIMFSYNNKELIINETVPNRFSPKSPDKAHLNLHINSLELGDSAVYFCASSHTLQGMGTEAFFGQGTRLTVV.

The table lists this clonotype with a few counts. CDR3 coding DNA: TGTGCCAGCAGCTTTTACCAGGGTGCGGCAGATACGCAGTATTTT. This encodes CASSFYQGAADTQYF. The V and J genes are TRBV7-2 and TRBJ2-3; weak D call: TRBD1 (5 bases). Germline V gives CDR1 SGHTA, CDR2 FQGNSA. The V end was cut by 3 bases, the J end by 4 bases, with 14 bases between. The CDR3 totals 15 residues.

CDR3 nucleotides: TGCAGTGCTAAATACGTTTTCACAGATACGCAGTATTTT. It yields the protein CSAKYVFTDTQYF. The chain joins TRBV20-1 to TRBJ2-3; D unresolved. CDR1 is DFQATT, CDR2 SNEGSKA, per germline (reference sequence). The CDR3 contains 13 residues. Trimming cost V 4 bases and J 2 bases, with 10 bases left between them.

The sample holds a few counts of this clonotype. V and J are TRBV7-9 and TRBJ1-2; D gene uncertain. Germline CDR1 reads SEHNR; CDR2 reads FQNEAQ (reference sequence). The CDR3 is 13 residues long. The V and J ends lost 5 bases and 8 bases respectively, with 15 bases between them. CDR3 DNA sequence: TGTGCCAGCAGCCTTTGGACTGACGAGGGCTACACCTTC. This encodes CASSLWTDEGYTF.

This clonotype was detected a few times. The genes are TRBV12-3 or TRBV12-4 and TRBJ1-4; 7 nucleotides agree with TRBD1. The V gene end was trimmed by 3 bases and the J gene end by 6 bases; junction bases not matched to a gene: 7. The CDR3 has 15 residues. In DNA form, the CDR3 reads TGTGCCAGCAGTTTGGTCCGGCAGGGGGATGAAAAACTGTTTTTT. Amino acid sequence: CASSLVRQGDEKLFF.